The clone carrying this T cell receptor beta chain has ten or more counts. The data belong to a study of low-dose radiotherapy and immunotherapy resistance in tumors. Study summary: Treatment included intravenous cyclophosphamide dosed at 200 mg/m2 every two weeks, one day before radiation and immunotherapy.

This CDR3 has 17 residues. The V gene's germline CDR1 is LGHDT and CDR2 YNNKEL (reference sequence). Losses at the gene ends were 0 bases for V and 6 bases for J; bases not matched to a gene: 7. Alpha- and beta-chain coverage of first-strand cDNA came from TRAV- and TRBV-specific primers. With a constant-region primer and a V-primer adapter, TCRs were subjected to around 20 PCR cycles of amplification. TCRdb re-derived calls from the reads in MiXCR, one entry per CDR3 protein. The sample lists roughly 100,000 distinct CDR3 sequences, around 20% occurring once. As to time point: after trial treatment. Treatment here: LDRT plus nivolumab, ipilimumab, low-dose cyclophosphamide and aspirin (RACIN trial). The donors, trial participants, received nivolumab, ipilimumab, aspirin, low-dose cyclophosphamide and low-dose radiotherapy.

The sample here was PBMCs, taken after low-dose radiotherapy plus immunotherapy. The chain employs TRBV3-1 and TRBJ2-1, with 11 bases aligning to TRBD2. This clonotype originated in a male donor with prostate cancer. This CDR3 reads CASSQEGLAEPVNEQFF. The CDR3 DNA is TGTGCCAGCAGCCAAGAGGGACTAGCGGAGCCCGTCAATGAGCAGTTCTTC.